These T cell receptor beta chains were read from a single sample in a study of blood T cell repertoires in COVID-19. Produced via immunoSEQ multiplex PCR; TCRdb's table is partial and in-frame only. Among about 220,000 clones listed, roughly four fifths were seen once. The sequenced sample consisted of peripheral blood. The source of these receptors is a woman in her 70s with COVID-19, enrolled during active disease. Each CDR3 is given with its conserved first and last residue. The D gene is left open where the match is weak. Clone size is shown for a subset of rows, as once, few, many or a class of expanded clone.

v_call	clone_size	d_call	j_call	cdr3_nt	cdr3_aa
TRBV18	NA	NA	TRBJ1-6	TGTGCCAGCTCGCCACTCCAGTCCTATAATTCACCCCTCCACTTT	CASSPLQSYNSPLHF
TRBV7-9	NA	NA	TRBJ2-1	TGTGCCAGCAGCTTAGACGGGAGTTCCTACAATGAGCAGTTCTTC	CASSLDGSSYNEQFF
TRBV30	NA	NA	TRBJ1-5	TGTGCCTGGGCCCCGGGGAGGGGTCAGCCCCAGCATTTT	CAWAPGRGQPQHF
TRBV7-2	NA	TRBD2	TRBJ2-4	TGTGCCAGCAGCATCGAGGGGCCGACTAGCGGGGCCACCATTCAGTACTTC	CASSIEGPTSGATIQYF
TRBV5-1	once	TRBD2	TRBJ2-1	TGCGCCAGCAGCTTGGAACTAGCGGGTTACAATGAGCAGTTCTTC	CASSLELAGYNEQFF
TRBV25-1	once	TRBD1	TRBJ2-3	TGTGCCAGCAGTGATGGGACAGGGGGTCGAGATACGCAGTATTTT	CASSDGTGGRDTQYF
TRBV9	NA	NA	TRBJ2-7	TGTGCCAGCAGCGCCTTTGTGGAGGGGGAGCAGTACTTC	CASSAFVEGEQYF
TRBV7-9	few	NA	TRBJ1-1	TGTGCCAGCAGCCCTCCGGCAGGCATGAACACTGAAGCTTTCTTT	CASSPPAGMNTEAFF
TRBV7-3	NA	TRBD2	TRBJ2-1	TGTGCCAGCAGCTTTGCGGGAGGTGGCAATGAGCAGTTCTTC	CASSFAGGGNEQFF
TRBV7-2	NA	NA	TRBJ2-7	TGTGCCAGCAGCTTAGCGGGAGTAGTCTACTTC	CASSLAGVVYF
TRBV7-9	NA	TRBD2	TRBJ2-2	TGTGCCAGCAGCTTACTACTAGCGGTCAGGGCGAACACCGGGGAGCTGTTTTTT	CASSLLLAVRANTGELFF
TRBV5-1	NA	NA	TRBJ1-1	TGCGCCAGCAGTAATGGGCCTACTGAAGCTTTCTTT	CASSNGPTEAFF
TRBV4-2	NA	NA	TRBJ1-4	TGTGCCAGCAGCCGGCACAGGGAGAAGGAGGAAAAACTGTTTTTT	CASSRHREKEEKLFF
TRBV25-1	NA	TRBD1	TRBJ1-4	TGTGCCAGCAGTGCCCCGGGACAGGGCTTCAGAAAACTGTTTTTT	CASSAPGQGFRKLFF
TRBV29-1	NA	NA	TRBJ2-7	TGCAGCGTGCGGATTCAGCTAAGCTCCTACGAGCAGTACTTC	CSVRIQLSSYEQYF
TRBV7-3	NA	NA	TRBJ1-3	TGTGCCAGCAGCTTAAGTAGTGGAAACACCATATATTTT	CASSLSSGNTIYF
TRBV2	NA	NA	TRBJ1-1	TGTGCCAGCGAAAAGGAGTCAGATATTGAAGCTTTCTTT	CASEKESDIEAFF
TRBV27	few	TRBD1	TRBJ1-6	TGTGCCAGCAGTTTGGACAGGGGGTATTCACCCCTCCACTTT	CASSLDRGYSPLHF
TRBV5-4	NA	NA	TRBJ2-2	TGTGCCAGCAGCTTGACGGGAATAAACACCGGGGAGCTGTTTTTT	CASSLTGINTGELFF
TRBV19	NA	TRBD1	TRBJ2-5	TGTGCCAGTAGCCTGGACAGGGAACAGACCCAGTACTTC	CASSLDREQTQYF
TRBV29-1	NA	NA	TRBJ2-3	TGCAGCGTTGTGGCCCGGACACCGGAAAGCACAGATACGCAGTATTTT	CSVVARTPESTDTQYF
TRBV19	few	NA	TRBJ2-3	TGTGCCAGTAGTGGCGGTGCGGCTAGCACAGATACGCAGTATTTT	CASSGGAASTDTQYF
TRBV11-2	NA	TRBD2	TRBJ2-7	TGTGCCAGCAGCTATAGCGGGAGCCAGTACGAGCAGTACTTC	CASSYSGSQYEQYF
TRBV29-1	NA	TRBD1	TRBJ2-3	TGCAGCGTTGATATAGGGGGCACGGATACGCAGTATTTT	CSVDIGGTDTQYF
TRBV6-6	NA	NA	TRBJ2-5	TGTGCCAGCAGTTACTCGATGCAGGGTGTGGGGGAGACCCAGTACTTC	CASSYSMQGVGETQYF
TRBV6-5	NA	TRBD1	TRBJ2-7	TGTGCCAGCAGCCAGACAGGGGGGGGCTCCTACGAGCAGTACTTC	CASSQTGGGSYEQYF
TRBV6-6	NA	TRBD1	TRBJ2-7	TGTGCCAGCAGCCCCGGACAGGGGGATATCTACGAGCAGTACTTC	CASSPGQGDIYEQYF
TRBV24-1	NA	TRBD2	TRBJ2-7	TGTGCCACCAGTGATCAGAGCGGGGGTAAGACTACTGAGCAGTACTTC	CATSDQSGGKTTEQYF
TRBV19	NA	TRBD2	TRBJ2-1	TGTGCCAGTAAGACTAGCGGGCCGAGCTCCTACAATGAGCAGTTCTTC	CASKTSGPSSYNEQFF